The 13 T cell receptor beta chains listed next were all sequenced from one sample in a study of shared clonotypes between healthy human individuals. Profiling relied on immunoSEQ multiplex PCR, and the TCRdb table lists in-frame clones only, not all of them. In the table there are over 750,000 clones, roughly 96% of which are singletons. It was CD45RO-negative cells, positively selected for CCR7, that made up naive CD8 cells, with terminally differentiated effector memory CD45RA+ cells excluded. Sequencing was done on a sample of naive CD8+ T cells sorted from blood. These TCRs come from a young man in good health.

The CDR3, as DNA: TGTGCCTGGAGTTGGGGACTAGAATCCTACAATGAGCAGTTCTTC. Its protein is CAWSWGLESYNEQFF. The V and J genes are TRBV30 and TRBJ2-1; 8 bases fit TRBD2. J gave up 1 base and V 2 bases, and 4 bases lay outside the gene matches. Germline V gene lookup returns CDR1 GTSNPN and CDR2 SVGIG (reference sequence). The CDR3 has 15 residues.

The V call is TRBV4-1, the J call TRBJ2-3; D uncertain. The CDR3 spans 15 residues. Deletions cut 0 bases from V and 2 bases from J, with 9 bases between. Germline V CDR1 and CDR2: MGHRA, YSYEKL. CDR3 in amino acids: CASSQDRPNTDTQYF. The CDR3 nucleotides are TGCGCCAGCAGCCAAGATCGGCCGAACACAGATACGCAGTATTTT.

The rearrangement uses TRBV5-4 and TRBJ2-7, with 8 nucleotides matching TRBD1. The tail of the sequence fits TRBJ2-5 better, so the J call may be wrong. Germline V gene sequence: CDR1 SGHNT, CDR2 YYREEE (reference sequence). This CDR3 comprises 14 residues. The CDR3 nucleotides are TGTGCCAGCAGCCTTACAGGGGGTGAAGAGACCCAGTACTTC. Translation gives CASSLTGGEETQYF.

The chain recombines TRBV27 with TRBJ2-7; no firm D call. CDR1 and CDR2 (germline): MNHEY, SMNVEV (reference sequence). This CDR3 is 15 amino acids long. V lost 5 bases and J lost 5, with 19 bases in between. The CDR3 is CASSAGLRFTNEQYF. The DNA of the CDR3 is TGTGCCAGCAGTGCTGGGCTCCGCTTCACGAACGAGCAGTACTTC.

This chain joins TRBV4-1 and TRBJ2-3, with D maybe TRBD2 (5 bases). CDR1 and CDR2 (germline): MGHRA, YSYEKL. The CDR3 has 17 amino acids. V lost 3 bases and J 7 bases, leaving 23 bases between the germline ends. This CDR3 reads CASSQWWSPERGYTQYF. CDR3 DNA: TGCGCCAGCAGCCAGTGGTGGAGCCCGGAACGCGGGTATACGCAGTATTTT.

V and J are TRBV5-1 and TRBJ1-1; a weak D match, TRBD1 (6 bases). The V and J ends lost 2 bases and 2 bases respectively, with 10 bases between them. CDR1 and CDR2 from the germline V gene are SGHRS and YFSETQ. This CDR3 contains 14 residues. The CDR3 region has the DNA TGCGCCAGCAGCTTCAGGGGAGATAACACTGAAGCTTTCTTT. Translating gives CASSFRGDNTEAFF.

The count of this clone is one. CDR3 nucleotide sequence: TGCGCCAGCAGCATACCAGGAGATGGGGGTCAGTTTTTT. It codes for CASSIPGDGGQFF. The rearrangement joins TRBV4-1 to TRBJ2-2; perhaps D is TRBD1 or TRBD2 (5 bases each). The CDR3 spans 13 residues. Trimming stripped 5 bases from V and 16 bases from J, with 20 bases between. CDR1 is MGHRA and CDR2 is YSYEKL in the germline V gene.

Concerning this clone: The same CDR3 also results from other DNA sequences found in this sample. V gene TRBV9 combines with J gene TRBJ2-3; TRBD2 is a possible D gene (5 bases). The CDR3 covers 14 residues. The germline V gene has CDR1 SGDLS and CDR2 YYNGEE. Trimming took off 0 bases at V and 3 bases at J, with 8 bases between the two ends. The CDR3 protein is CASSVEGVTDTQYF. Here the CDR3 DNA reads TGTGCCAGCAGCGTAGAGGGAGTTACAGATACGCAGTATTTT.

V usage is TRBV5-1 and J usage is TRBJ2-1, with D unresolved. Deletions cut 4 bases from V and 6 bases from J, with 8 bases between. The CDR3 runs to 12 residues. CDR1 is SGHRS, CDR2 YFSETQ, per germline. The CDR3 protein is CASSALVNEQFF. In DNA form, the CDR3 reads TGCGCCAGCAGCGCCCTAGTCAATGAGCAGTTCTTC.

This clone was observed once. The rearrangement uses TRBV19 and TRBJ2-7; perhaps TRBD1 as D (6 bases). CDR1 is LNHDA, CDR2 SQIVND, per germline (reference sequence). The CDR3 runs to 14 residues. Trimming took 5 bases from V and 0 from J, leaving 11 bases between them. The CDR3 coding sequence is TGTGCCAGTAGTTTACAGGGTAGCTCCTACGAGCAGTACTTC. Translated: CASSLQGSSYEQYF.

The chain employs TRBV7-9 and TRBJ2-7, with D possibly TRBD2 on 5 matching bases. The CDR3 runs 16 residues. V gave up 3 bases and J gave up 3 bases, with 18 bases separating them. Germline V lookup: CDR1 SEHNR, CDR2 FQNEAQ (reference sequence). CDR3 DNA sequence: TGTGCCAGCAGCTTTCAGCGGAGCGGATTATACTACGAGCAGTACTTC. Amino acid sequence: CASSFQRSGLYYEQYF.

The CDR3, as DNA: TGTGCCAGCGCTAGCCCCACCGAGCAGTACTTC. Its translation is CASASPTEQYF. This chain uses TRBV27 with TRBJ2-7; D might be TRBD2 (5 bases). Looked up from germline, CDR1 is MNHEY and CDR2 is SMNVEV (reference sequence). The CDR3 is 11 residues long. Trimming took 8 bases from V and 6 from J, leaving 11 bases between them.

The chain joins TRBV27 to TRBJ2-5, with 8 bases matching TRBD1. Germline lookup yields CDR1 MNHEY and CDR2 SMNVEV (reference sequence). V was pared by 4 bases and J by 5 bases, with 12 bases of the junction left unmatched. The CDR3 has 16 amino acids. The CDR3 loop is CASSSRTGPSPETQYF. The CDR3 DNA reads TGTGCCAGCAGTTCAAGGACAGGGCCGAGTCCGGAGACCCAGTACTTC.